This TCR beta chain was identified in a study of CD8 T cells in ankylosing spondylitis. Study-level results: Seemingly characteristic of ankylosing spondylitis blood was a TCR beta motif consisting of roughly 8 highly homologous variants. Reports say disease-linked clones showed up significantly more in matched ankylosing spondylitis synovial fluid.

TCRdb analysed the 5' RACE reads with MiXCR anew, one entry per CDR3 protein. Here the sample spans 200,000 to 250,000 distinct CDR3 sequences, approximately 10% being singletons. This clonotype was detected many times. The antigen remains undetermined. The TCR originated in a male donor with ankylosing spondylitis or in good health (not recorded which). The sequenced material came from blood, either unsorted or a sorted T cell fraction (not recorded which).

Here the CDR3 reads CASSLSGGNQETQYF. CDR3 in DNA: TGCGCCAGCAGCTTGTCAGGTGGGAACCAAGAGACCCAGTACTTC. The V gene is TRBV5-1, the J gene TRBJ2-5; D is unresolved. Germline V CDR1 and CDR2: SGHRS, YFSETQ. The CDR3 loop spans 15 amino acids. The V and J ends lost 1 base and 0 bases respectively, with 10 bases between them.